This TCR beta chain was captured by sequencing in a study of blood T cell repertoires in COVID-19 (dated by TCRdb to the early 2020s). For the wider study: Samples from collaborators originated in the United States, Italy and Spain and spanned both the acute and convalescent phases of COVID-19. The material from the prospective study consisted of cDNA or gDNA derived from T cells, B-cell-depleted T cells, or PBMCs. Deeply sampled blood TCRbeta repertoires from subjects exposed to, actively infected with, or recovered from COVID-19 were included in the dataset. A freely available public database, intended as a resource for researchers studying the immune response to SARS-CoV-2, is where the repertoires were released. Samples were obtained from the ongoing ImmuneRACE study (first 160 participants) and from 1,200 or so subjects provided by 6 global collaborators. A de-identified subject ID, COVID-19 status, age in years and sex were almost always included in the sample metadata. Where available, HLA class I and class II types were taken from metadata supplied by the sample provider and were not determined by assay-based typing.

The immunoSEQ Assay, a bias-controlled multiplex PCR, was used to amplify TCRbeta CDR3 regions from genomic DNA. The study's own analysis went as follows. The number of nucleated cells in each sample was estimated by amplification of reference gene primers within the assay. To quantify the absolute abundance of each unique TCRbeta CDR3 rearrangement, sequence reads were collapsed and filtered. For each sample, productive Simpson clonality was calculated as the square root of Simpson's diversity index across productive rearrangements. What TCRdb holds here is the immuneACCESS table cut down to in-frame rearrangements. Part of the clones is not present; checked against another copy, under half of the missing clones reflect an unresolved V gene, and the others are unexplained. That table furnishes V, J and clone size, whereas the DNA furnished D and trimming. The sample profile shows tens of thousands of clones; 80% to 90% of them were found once. The top ten clones comprise roughly 5.6% of the sample.

CDR1 SGHAT and CDR2 FQNNGV are derived from the germline V gene. V ends up 8 bases short and J 6 bases short, with an unmatched junction base count of 4. Inclusive of the bounding cysteine and phenylalanine, the CDR3 is 14 residues long. Kept here is only the CDR3 DNA, which spans 42 bases and is read in frame from base 1. In the case of this clone: Its antigen has not been determined. Base-call qualities are not available, and no considerably larger clone is one nucleotide away.

The study at large found these results: How much clinical and demographic metadata was included differed by source and by participant, and the metadata was provided uncurated.

The collaborating institutions used their own protocols to collect whole blood in K2EDTA tubes. Collaborator samples were shipped for TCRbeta analysis as frozen whole blood, isolated PBMCs, or DNA extracted from either sample type. Recombination linked TRBV11-2 to TRBJ2-1, with TRBD2 identical over 13 junction bases. The sample comprised peripheral blood. The receptor was isolated from a man in his fifties or sixties with active COVID-19. The CDR3 in this case is CASQRLAGGNEQFF. The bases read TGTGCCAGCCAAAGACTAGCGGGAGGCAATGAGCAGTTCTTC.